This T cell receptor beta chain was sequenced during a study of cytomegalovirus exposure and HLA in healthy donors. The CDR3 runs 11 residues. Study results and limitations: Whilst most TCR sequences proved rare, a subset of public TCRs occurred across many donors. Later analysis found that TCR beta chains associated with HLA were more clonally expanded than other, equally common chains. The classifier, whose performance was assessed in both the original and validation cohorts, reportedly diagnosed cytomegalovirus status with high specificity and sensitivity.

As concerns this clone: Antigen specificity is unknown.

Primers for the PCR totalled 60 Vbeta and 13 Jbeta. As processed by the authors: The count from a later analysis was 70 million to 85 million unique TCR beta chains, 9 million to 12 million of them shared. Profiling relied on immunoSEQ multiplex PCR, and the TCRdb table lists in-frame clones only, not all of them. V, J and clone size are taken as reported in that table, and D and trimming were inferred from the DNA itself. The sample contains under 250,000 clones, more than 75% of which appear only once. The chain couples TRBV21-1 to TRBJ2-7; TRBD1, the table's D call, lacks a check against the DNA. TRBV21-1 is an annotated pseudogene. What was sequenced was PBMCs. The clonotype comes from a girl aged 2 to 10 in good health and CMV-seronegative. CDR3 nucleotide sequence: TGTGCCCAGCAACAGGGGGGCGGGTGGTACTTC. Its protein product is CAQQQGGGWYF.